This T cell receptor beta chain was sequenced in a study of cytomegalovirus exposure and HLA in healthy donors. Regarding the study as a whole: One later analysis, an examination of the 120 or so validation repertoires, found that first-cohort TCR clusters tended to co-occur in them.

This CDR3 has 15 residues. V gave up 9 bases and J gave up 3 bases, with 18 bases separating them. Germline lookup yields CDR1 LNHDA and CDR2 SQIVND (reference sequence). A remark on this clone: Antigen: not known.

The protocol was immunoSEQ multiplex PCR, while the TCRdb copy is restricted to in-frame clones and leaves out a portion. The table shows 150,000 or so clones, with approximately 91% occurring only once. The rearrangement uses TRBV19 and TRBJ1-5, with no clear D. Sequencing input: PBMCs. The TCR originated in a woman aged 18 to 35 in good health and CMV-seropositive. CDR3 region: CASSAGPGINQPQHF. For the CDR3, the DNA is TGTGCCAGCTCGGCGGGTCCGGGTATCAATCAGCCCCAGCATTTT.